This T cell receptor beta chain was profiled in a study of cytomegalovirus exposure and HLA in healthy donors. Findings and limits, study-wide: Earlier analysis found most TCR beta V segments productive about 87% or about 30% of the time. Under 20,000 TCR beta sequences were associated with HLA alleles at 0.05 false discovery rate in a later analysis.

With 3 bases removed from V and 9 bases from J, the gap between germline ends came to 18 bases. From germline, CDR1 is SEHNR and CDR2 FQNEAQ (reference sequence). The length of the CDR3 is 14 residues. In the case of this clone: Antigen: not known.

The PCR contained 60 Vbeta and 13 Jbeta primers. Repertoires were generated with immunoSEQ multiplex PCR, while TCRdb's copy carries only in-frame clones and drops some. This sample has around 120,000 clones; about 76% occur once, and the top ten carry about 29%. The clonotype originates from a man aged 55-75 years in good health and CMV-seropositive. V gene TRBV7-9 combines with J gene TRBJ2-7; TRBD2 is a possible D gene (5 bases). Source material: PBMCs. The CDR3 region is CASSLEVNYGGQYF. CDR3 coding DNA: TGTGCCAGCAGCTTGGAGGTTAACTACGGTGGGCAGTACTTC.